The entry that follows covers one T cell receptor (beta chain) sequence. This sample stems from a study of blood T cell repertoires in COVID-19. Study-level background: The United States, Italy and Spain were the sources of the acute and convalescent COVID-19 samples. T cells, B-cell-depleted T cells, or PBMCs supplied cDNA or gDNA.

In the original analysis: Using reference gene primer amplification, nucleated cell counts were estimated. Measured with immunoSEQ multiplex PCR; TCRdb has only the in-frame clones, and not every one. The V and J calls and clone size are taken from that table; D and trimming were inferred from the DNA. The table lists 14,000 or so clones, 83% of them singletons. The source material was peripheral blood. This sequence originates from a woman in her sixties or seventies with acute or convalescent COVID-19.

This CDR3 is CASSLVAESSYEQYF. The CDR3 nucleotides read TGTGCCAGCAGTTTAGTAGCGGAATCCTCCTACGAGCAGTACTTC. The chain recombines TRBV27 with TRBJ2-7, with D possibly being TRBD2 (6 bases). Trimming shortened V by 2 bases and J by 0 bases, and 11 bases separated the two germline ends. Germline CDR1 is MNHEY and CDR2 is SMNVEV (reference sequence). CDR3 length equals 15 residues.